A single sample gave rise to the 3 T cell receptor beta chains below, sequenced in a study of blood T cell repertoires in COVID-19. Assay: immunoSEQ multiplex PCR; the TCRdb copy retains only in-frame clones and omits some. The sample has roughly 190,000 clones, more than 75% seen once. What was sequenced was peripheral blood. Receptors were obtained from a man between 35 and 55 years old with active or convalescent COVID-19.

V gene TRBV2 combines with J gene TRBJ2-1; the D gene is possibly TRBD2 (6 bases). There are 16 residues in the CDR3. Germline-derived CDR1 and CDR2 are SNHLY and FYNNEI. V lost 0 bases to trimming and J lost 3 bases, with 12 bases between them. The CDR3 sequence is CASSEAGGTFYNEQFF. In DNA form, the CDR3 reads TGTGCCAGCAGTGAAGCGGGCGGGACCTTCTACAATGAGCAGTTCTTC.

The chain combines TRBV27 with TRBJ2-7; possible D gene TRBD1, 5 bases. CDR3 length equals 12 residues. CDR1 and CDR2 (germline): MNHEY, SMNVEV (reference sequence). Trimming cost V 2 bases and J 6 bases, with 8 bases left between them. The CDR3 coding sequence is TGTGCCAGCAGTTTAAGGGGTGGCGAGCAGTACTTC. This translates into CASSLRGGEQYF.

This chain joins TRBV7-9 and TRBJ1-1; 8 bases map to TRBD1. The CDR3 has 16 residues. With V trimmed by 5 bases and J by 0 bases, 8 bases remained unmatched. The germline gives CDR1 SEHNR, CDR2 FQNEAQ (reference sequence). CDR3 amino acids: CASSPTQGGMNTEAFF. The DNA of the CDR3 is TGTGCCAGCAGCCCTACACAGGGGGGGATGAACACTGAAGCTTTCTTT. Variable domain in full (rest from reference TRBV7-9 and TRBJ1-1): DTGVSQNPRHKITKRGQNVTFRCDPISEHNRLYWYRQTLGQGPEFLTYFQNEAQLEKSRLLSDRFSAERPKGSFSTLEIQRTEQGDSAMYLCASSPTQGGMNTEAFFGQGTRLTVV.